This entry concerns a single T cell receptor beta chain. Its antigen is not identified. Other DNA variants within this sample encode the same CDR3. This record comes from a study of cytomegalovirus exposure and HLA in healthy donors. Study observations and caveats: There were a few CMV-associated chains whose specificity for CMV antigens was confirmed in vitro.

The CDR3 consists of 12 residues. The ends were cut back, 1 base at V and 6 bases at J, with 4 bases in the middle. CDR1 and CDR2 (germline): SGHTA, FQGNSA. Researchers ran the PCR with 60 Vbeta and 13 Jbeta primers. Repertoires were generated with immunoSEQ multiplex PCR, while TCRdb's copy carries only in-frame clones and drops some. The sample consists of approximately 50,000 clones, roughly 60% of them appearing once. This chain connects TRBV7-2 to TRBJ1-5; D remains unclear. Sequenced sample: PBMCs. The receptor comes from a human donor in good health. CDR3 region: CASSLDGQPQHF. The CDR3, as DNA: TGTGCCAGCAGCTTAGACGGTCAGCCCCAGCATTTT.